This T cell receptor (beta chain) was captured in a study of a mutant IDH1 vaccine in newly diagnosed glioma. The time point was: week 5, during vaccination. In the vaccine, a single dose held 300 ug of the mutant IDH1 20-mer peptide, along with topical imiquimod. For this clone: Its specificity is not known.

Produced via immunoSEQ multiplex PCR; TCRdb's table is partial and in-frame only. This sample has over 35,000 clones; approximately 91% occur once, and the top ten carry around 3%. The TCR originated in a man aged 45-65 years with glioma. The sample was PBMCs, taken from a glioma patient whose treatment included an IDH1 peptide vaccine.

CDR3 nucleotide sequence: TGCGCCAGCAGTGAAGCGGACAGGGCGTCCGAGCAGTACTTC. The encoded protein is CASSEADRASEQYF. The rearrangement joins TRBV10-2 to TRBJ2-7, with 8 bases lining up with TRBD1. Germline V lookup: CDR1 WSHSY, CDR2 SAAADI. The CDR3 is 14 amino acids. The V segment lost 3 bases and the J segment 6 bases; nucleotides outside the gene matches: 7.